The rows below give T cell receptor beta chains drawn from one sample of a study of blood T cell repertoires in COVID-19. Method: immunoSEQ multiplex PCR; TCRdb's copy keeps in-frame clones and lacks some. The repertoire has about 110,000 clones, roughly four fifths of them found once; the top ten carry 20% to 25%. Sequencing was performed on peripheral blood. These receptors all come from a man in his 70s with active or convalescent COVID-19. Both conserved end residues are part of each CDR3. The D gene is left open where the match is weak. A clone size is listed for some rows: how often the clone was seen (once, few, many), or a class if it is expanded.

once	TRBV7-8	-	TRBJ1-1	TGTGCCAGCAGCTTAGCGCTAGGAGGCTCTGAAGCTTTCTTT	CASSLALGGSEAFF
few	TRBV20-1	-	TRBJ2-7	TGCAGTGCTGCGGACTACGAGCAGTACTTC	CSAADYEQYF
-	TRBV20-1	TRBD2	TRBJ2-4	TGCAGTGCTAGTGGGCGGGAGATGGGCAAAAACATTCAGTACTTC	CSASGREMGKNIQYF
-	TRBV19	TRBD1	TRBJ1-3	TGTGCCAGTAGTACTACAGGGGTAACTGGAAACACCATATATTTT	CASSTTGVTGNTIYF
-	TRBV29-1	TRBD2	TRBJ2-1	TGCAGCGTTGTGGCTAGCGGGGGGCTAGAGTCCTACAATGAGCAGTTCTTC	CSVVASGGLESYNEQFF
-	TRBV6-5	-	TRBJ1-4	TGTGCCAGCGCCGGGTCGAGTGAAAAACTGTTTTTT	CASAGSSEKLFF
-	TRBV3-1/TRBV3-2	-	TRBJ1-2	TGTGCCAGCAGCCCTCTTTTTAACTATGGCTACACCTTC	CASSPLFNYGYTF
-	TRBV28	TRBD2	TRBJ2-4	TGTGCCAGCAGTTTATTTTACGCCAGCGGGAGAGTGGGCCGTGGCAAAAACATTCAGTACTTC	CASSLFYASGRVGRGKNIQYF
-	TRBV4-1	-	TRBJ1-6	TGCGCCAGCAGCCCGTCGGGTTTTACGAGCTCCTATAATTCACCCCTCCACTTT	CASSPSGFTSSYNSPLHF
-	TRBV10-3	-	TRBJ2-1	TGTGCCATCAGTGAATATGATGAGAATGAGCAGTTCTTC	CAISEYDENEQFF
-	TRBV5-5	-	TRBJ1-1	TGTGCCAGCACCGTAACACCGCCAAACACTGAAGCTTTCTTT	CASTVTPPNTEAFF
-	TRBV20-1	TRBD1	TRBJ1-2	TGCAGTGCCAAATCAGGGGGAGGCTACACCTTC	CSAKSGGGYTF
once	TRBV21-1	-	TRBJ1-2	TGTGCCAGCAGCGCAAGGGGGAAGGGGATATATGGCTACACCTTC	CASSARGKGIYGYTF
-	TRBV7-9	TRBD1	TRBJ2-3	TGTGCCAGCAGCTTCGTGACAGGGATAGATACGCAGTATTTT	CASSFVTGIDTQYF
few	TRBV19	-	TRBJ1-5	TGTGCCAGTAGTAAAAACCTGGGGAGGGCCAGCAATCAGCCCCAGCATTTT	CASSKNLGRASNQPQHF
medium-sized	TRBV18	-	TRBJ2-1	TGTGCCAGCTCACTCCGTGAACAGATCGGTGAGCAGTTCTTC	CASSLREQIGEQFF
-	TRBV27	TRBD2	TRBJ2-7	TGTGCCAGCAGTTTTCGGGGACTAGCTGGGTACGAGCAGTACTTC	CASSFRGLAGYEQYF
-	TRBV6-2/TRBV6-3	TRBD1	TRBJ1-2	TGTGCCAGCAGTTACTCAGGGGGCGGCGGCTACACCTTC	CASSYSGGGGYTF
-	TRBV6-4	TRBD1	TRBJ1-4	TGTGCCCCAGGGACAGGGGTTAGCGGCGGGACTAATGAAAAACTGTTTTTT	CAPGTGVSGGTNEKLFF
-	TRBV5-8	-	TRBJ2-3	TGTGCCAGCAGCGCGGACAGAACAGATACGCAGTATTTT	CASSADRTDTQYF